Reported below is one T cell receptor beta chain. This specimen comes from a study of blood T cell repertoires in COVID-19. The CDR3 is made up of 14 amino acids. V lost 4 bases and J 4 bases, leaving 16 bases between the germline ends. CDR1 is SQVTM and CDR2 is ANQGSEA in the germline V gene. Per the study methods: Estimation of nucleated cell counts was performed using reference gene primer amplification. TCRdb's copy holds only in-frame clones and misses some; the assay was immunoSEQ multiplex PCR. That table gives V, J and clone size, and the DNA gave D and trimming. The sample has 250,000 to 300,000 clones, over 75% seen once.

The source material was peripheral blood. V and J are TRBV29-1 and TRBJ1-2; D gene ambiguous. This receptor was identified in a woman in her sixties or seventies with acute or convalescent COVID-19. Here the CDR3 reads CSVGPPAEGYGYTF. As DNA, the CDR3 is TGCAGCGTTGGGCCCCCGGCGGAGGGCTATGGCTACACCTTC.